A single sample is the source of the 16 T cell receptor beta chains below, sequenced in a study of blood T cell repertoires in COVID-19. Method: immunoSEQ multiplex PCR; TCRdb's copy keeps in-frame clones and lacks some. The table shows about 200,000 clones, with approximately 78% occurring only once. Sequenced: peripheral blood. The receptor source for this set is an elderly woman with COVID-19, enrolled during active disease.

This clone was seen more than once but under ten times. The rearrangement links TRBV19 to TRBJ2-3; D unclear. The CDR3 runs 15 residues. Germline lookup yields CDR1 LNHDA and CDR2 SQIVND (reference sequence). Trimming cost V 5 bases and J 0 bases, with 12 bases left between them. The CDR3 region has the DNA TGTGCCAGTAGTGAGGTAGCCTCTAGCACAGATACGCAGTATTTT. The encoded protein is CASSEVASSTDTQYF.

V gene TRBV30 combines with J gene TRBJ1-6; tentatively, D is TRBD1 (5 bases). V shed 5 bases and J shed 9 bases, with 14 bases lying between them. Germline CDR1 reads GTSNPN; CDR2 reads SVGIG (reference sequence). The CDR3 has 13 amino acids. The CDR3 DNA sequence: TGTGCCTGGTCCGGGCCAGGGATTTCACCCCTCCACTTT. The encoded protein is CAWSGPGISPLHF.

V usage is TRBV9 and J usage is TRBJ1-4; D is uncertain. Trimming cost V 2 bases and J 7 bases, with 9 bases left between them. There are 13 residues in the CDR3. In germline, CDR1 is SGDLS, CDR2 YYNGEE. CDR3 in amino acids: CASSVRDGEKLFF. CDR3 DNA sequence: TGTGCCAGCAGCGTCCGGGATGGTGAAAAACTGTTTTTT.

The CDR3 sequence is CAFQRGERYTEAFF. Written as DNA, the CDR3 is TGTGCCTTCCAACGTGGGGAGAGGTATACTGAAGCTTTCTTT. This chain joins TRBV5-4 and TRBJ1-1; D unresolved. This CDR3 comprises 14 residues. Deletions cut 10 bases from V and 5 bases from J, with 21 bases between. Germline assignment: CDR1 SGHNT and CDR2 YYREEE (reference sequence).

V is TRBV29-1 and J is TRBJ2-3; D may be TRBD2 (5 bases). V lost 4 bases, J lost 4 bases, and 21 bases lay in between. CDR1 and CDR2 (germline): SQVTM, ANQGSEA. There are 16 residues in the CDR3. CDR3 nucleotide sequence: TGCAGCGTTGGTACGGGGTTCGGCGCTGGGGCAGATACGCAGTATTTT. Its translation is CSVGTGFGAGADTQYF.

The rearrangement uses TRBV30 and TRBJ1-3, with D tentatively TRBD1 (5 bases). CDR1 is GTSNPN and CDR2 is SVGIG in the germline V gene (reference sequence). The CDR3 contains 17 residues. V lost 2 bases to trimming and J lost 7 bases, with 24 bases between them. The CDR3 region has the DNA TGTGCCTGGAGTTCAGGGATCGGGGGGAGTTACGGGAACACCATATATTTT. Protein sequence: CAWSSGIGGSYGNTIYF.

V is TRBV5-1 and J is TRBJ1-1; a weak D match, TRBD1 (5 bases). Germline CDR1 and CDR2: SGHRS and YFSETQ. This CDR3 is built from 19 residues. Trimming shortened V by 4 bases and J by 1 base, and 26 bases separated the two germline ends. CDR3 in DNA: TGCGCCAGCAGCCAAACCCCAAGACAGCAAATTTGGCAGAACACTGAAGCTTTCTTT. Amino acid sequence: CASSQTPRQQIWQNTEAFF.

The chain links TRBV7-6 to TRBJ2-7; D possibly corresponds to TRBD1 (5 bases). V shed 5 bases and J shed 7 bases, with 12 bases lying between them. CDR1 and CDR2 from the germline V gene are SGHVS and FNYEAQ. The CDR3 totals 12 residues. The CDR3 reads CASSTRVGEQYF. The CDR3 DNA sequence: TGTGCCAGCAGCACCAGGGTGGGGGAGCAGTACTTC.

The chain carries TRBV15 and TRBJ2-3, with TRBD2 identical over 9 bases. Losses at the gene ends were 1 base for V and 2 bases for J; bases not matched to a gene: 4. Germline CDR1 reads LNHNV; CDR2 reads YYDKDF (reference sequence). The CDR3 has 16 amino acids. As DNA, the CDR3 is TGTGCCACCAGCAGAGCCCTAGCGGGATTCACAGATACGCAGTATTTT. Its translation: CATSRALAGFTDTQYF.

V usage is TRBV4-1 and J usage is TRBJ1-1; unclear D gene. The germline V gene encodes CDR1 MGHRA and CDR2 YSYEKL. The CDR3 covers 15 residues. V was clipped by 0 bases and J by 2 bases, with 10 bases between them. In DNA form, the CDR3 reads TGCGCCAGCAGCCAAGAAATTGGCATCAACACTGAAGCTTTCTTT. This encodes CASSQEIGINTEAFF.

This chain joins TRBV7-2 and TRBJ2-1, with 9 nucleotides matching TRBD2. This CDR3 contains 17 residues. The J segment lost 5 bases and the V segment lost 1 base, leaving 9 bases of the junction unmatched. Germline V gene data show CDR1 as SGHTA and CDR2 as FQGNSA. The CDR3 loop reads CASSLDYTSGQNNEQFF. The CDR3 DNA reads as TGTGCCAGCAGCTTAGACTATACTAGCGGGCAAAACAATGAGCAGTTCTTC.

The CDR3 coding sequence is TGTGCCAGCAGCCGGACTAGCGGGATGCAGTACTTC. This sequence encodes CASSRTSGMQYF. This rearrangement joins TRBV28 to TRBJ2-7, with 12 bases matching TRBD2. Germline lookup yields CDR1 MDHEN and CDR2 SYDVKM. The V and J ends lost 6 bases and 9 bases, in that order; junction bases with no gene match: 3. The CDR3 contains 12 residues.

The genes are TRBV18 and TRBJ2-3, with D perhaps matching TRBD2 (5 bases). Germline assignment: CDR1 KGHSH and CDR2 LQKENI. V lost 3 bases to trimming and J lost 0 bases, with 10 bases between them. CDR3 length equals 15 residues. CDR3 loop: CASSPLDFSTDTQYF. The CDR3 DNA reads as TGTGCCAGCTCACCCTTGGACTTTAGCACAGATACGCAGTATTTT.

A single count supports this clone. This chain connects TRBV5-6 to TRBJ1-2; 9 nucleotides agree with TRBD1. Per germline, CDR1 SGHDT and CDR2 YYEEEE. This CDR3 region has 18 residues. V shed 2 bases, J shed 1 base, and the junction held 12 bases outside the gene matches. The CDR3 nucleotides are TGTGCCAGCAGCTTCTACCAGGGACAGGGTAAATTTAACTATGGCTACACCTTC. It encodes CASSFYQGQGKFNYGYTF.

The V gene is TRBV24-1, the J gene TRBJ2-1; 8 positions match TRBD1. The CDR3 spans 12 residues. Germline V gives CDR1 KGHDR, CDR2 SFDVKD. The J segment lost 7 bases and the V segment lost 6 bases, leaving 1 base of the junction unmatched. For the CDR3, the DNA is TGTGCCACCAGTAGGACAGGGAATGAGCAGTTCTTC. Encoded protein: CATSRTGNEQFF.

The chain has TRBV28 and TRBJ2-7; the D gene is possibly TRBD2 (5 bases). V dropped 7 bases and J dropped 5 bases, with 18 bases sitting between them. CDR3 length: 14 amino acids. CDR1 is MDHEN and CDR2 is SYDVKM in the germline V gene. CDR3 coding DNA: TGTGCCAGCACCCTCAGCGGCGGGCTAAACGAGCAGTACTTC. This codes for CASTLSGGLNEQYF.